This is a list of T cell receptor beta chains from one sample in a study of shared clonotypes between healthy human individuals. Measured with immunoSEQ multiplex PCR; TCRdb has only the in-frame clones, and not every one. The table shows about half a million clones, with around 73% occurring only once. Source material: PBMCs. The receptors come from a woman between 40 and 55 years old in good health. Some clones in this sample may be carry-over from other donors' samples. Each CDR3 is given with its conserved first and last residue. The D gene is left open where the match is weak. Clone size is not always given. Where it is, it says once, few, many or a class for expanded clones.

d_call	clone_size	v_call	j_call	cdr3_length	cdr3_aa	cdr3_nt
TRBD1	NA	TRBV25-1	TRBJ1-3	14	CASSDGTAGNTIYF	TGTGCCAGCAGTGACGGGACAGCCGGAAACACCATATATTTT
TRBD2	NA	TRBV30	TRBJ2-7	14	CATLRGGGSYEQYF	TGTGCCACCCTAAGGGGTGGCGGGAGCTACGAGCAGTACTTC
NA	NA	TRBV30	TRBJ1-1	14	CAWSVGIGGTEAFF	TGTGCCTGGAGTGTTGGAATAGGAGGCACTGAAGCTTTCTTT
TRBD2	NA	TRBV13	TRBJ2-2	13	CASKTSGHGELFF	TGTGCCAGCAAAACTAGCGGCCACGGGGAGCTGTTTTTT
TRBD1	few	TRBV5-5	TRBJ1-5	15	CASSGQGSSNQPQHF	TGTGCCAGCAGCGGACAGGGCTCGAGCAATCAGCCCCAGCATTTT
NA	NA	TRBV29-1	TRBJ2-3	15	CSTAPSLVSTDTQYF	TGCAGCACGGCCCCCTCATTGGTGAGCACAGATACGCAGTATTTT
NA	NA	TRBV7-9	TRBJ2-7	16	CASSPIAGQRTYEQYF	TGTGCCAGCAGCCCGATTGCCGGCCAAAGGACCTACGAGCAGTACTTC
NA	NA	TRBV11-2	TRBJ2-5	13	CASSKGAQETQYF	TGTGCCAGCAGCAAAGGAGCCCAAGAGACCCAGTACTTC
TRBD2	many	TRBV6-1	TRBJ2-1	19	CASSEARPRGLAGRYEQFF	TGTGCCAGCAGTGAAGCCCGGCCTAGGGGACTAGCGGGAAGATATGAGCAGTTCTTC
TRBD1	NA	TRBV4-1	TRBJ2-7	15	CASSQEGTGSHEQYF	TGCGCCAGCAGCCAAGAAGGGACAGGGAGCCACGAGCAGTACTTC
NA	NA	TRBV14	TRBJ2-7	11	CASSLPYEQYF	TGTGCCAGCAGCCTCCCCTACGAGCAGTACTTC
NA	once	TRBV7-3	TRBJ2-6	19	CASSLIGFTSVPGANVLTF	TGTGCCAGCAGCTTAATAGGATTTACATCGGTCCCCGGGGCCAACGTCCTGACTTTC
TRBD1	NA	TRBV14	TRBJ2-2	16	CASRPDRGSATGELFF	TGTGCCAGCAGGCCGGACAGGGGTTCGGCCACCGGGGAGCTGTTTTTT
NA	NA	TRBV19	TRBJ2-7	15	CASSILPGRHYEQYF	TGTGCCAGTAGTATTCTACCGGGACGGCATTACGAGCAGTACTTC
NA	NA	TRBV7-9	TRBJ1-1	11	CASSRSREAFF	TGTGCCAGCAGCCGCAGCAGGGAAGCTTTCTTT
NA	NA	TRBV5-6	TRBJ1-1	14	CASRSGTEFTEAFF	TGTGCCAGCAGGTCCGGGACGGAGTTCACTGAAGCTTTCTTT
TRBD1	once	TRBV5-1	TRBJ2-5	17	CASSLALTGLGQETQYF	TGCGCCAGCAGCTTGGCCTTGACAGGGTTGGGCCAAGAGACCCAGTACTTC
NA	NA	TRBV5-5	TRBJ1-1	17	CASSLGPTIIMNTEAFF	TGTGCCAGCAGCCTGGGACCCACCATCATCATGAACACTGAAGCTTTCTTT
NA	NA	TRBV6-6	TRBJ1-5	16	CASSYWRGVSNQPQHF	TGTGCCAGCAGTTACTGGCGGGGAGTTAGCAATCAGCCCCAGCATTTT
TRBD1	NA	TRBV5-4	TRBJ1-1	15	CASSIRQGVGTEAFF	TGTGCCAGCAGCATCCGACAGGGCGTCGGCACTGAAGCTTTCTTT
NA	NA	TRBV5-8	TRBJ2-2	10	CASSAGELFF	TGTGCCAGCAGTGCCGGGGAGCTGTTTTTT
NA	NA	TRBV11-3	TRBJ2-7	13	CASSLGGRYEQYF	TGTGCCAGCAGCTTAGGAGGGAGGTACGAGCAGTACTTC
NA	NA	TRBV28	TRBJ1-4	14	CASSVQGRNEKLFF	TGTGCCAGCAGTGTACAGGGACGTAATGAAAAACTGTTTTTT